This TCR beta chain stems from a study of beta chain features in type 1 diabetes. About the research overall: Age, gender and cell yields were similar between patients and healthy donors.

The CDR3 covers 14 residues. CDR1 is MDHEN, CDR2 SYDVKM, per germline. The V segment lost 2 bases and the J segment 5 bases; nucleotides outside the gene matches: 6. Every bit of the isolated RNA underwent reverse transcription, so sequencing read expressed TCRB transcripts. Naive, central memory and regulatory T cell samples produced a mean of about 3.5 million reads. Clones were sequenced by immunoSEQ multiplex PCR, and TCRdb holds only the in-frame ones, with some missing. This sample yields about 330,000 clones, of which approximately 11% are seen a single time; over 0.015% belongs to the top ten. This clone has a handful of counts. The antigen remains undetermined. General observations from the study: For Type 1 diabetes patients, all four CD4+ subsets carried TCRB CDR3s that were moderately but significantly shorter.

The genes are TRBV28 and TRBJ2-7; 7 positions agree with TRBD1. This clonotype was sampled from a woman aged 25 to 45 in good health. The sample comprised naive CD4+ T cells from blood. The CDR3 loop is CASSLPQGLDEQYF. The CDR3 coding sequence is TGTGCCAGCAGTTTACCACAGGGGCTGGACGAGCAGTACTTC. Combining the CDR3 with reference TRBV28 and TRBJ2-7 gives the whole variable domain DVKVTQSSRYLVKRTGEKVFLECVQDMDHENMFWYRQDPGLGLRLIYFSYDVKMKEKGDIPEGYSVSREKKERFSLILESASTNQTSMYLCASSLPQGLDEQYFGPGTRLTVT.